Following are 8 T cell receptor beta chains from one sample sequenced in a study of response to subunit inactivated influenza vaccine (dated by TCRdb to 2016 to 2019). The method behind the library was RT-PCR. Sequenced on an Illumina HiSeq 2500. TCRdb itself trimmed the public reads at Q25 with fastp, ran MiXCR and retained productive beta chains. CDR3 protein duplicates are merged, each entry listing the most common genes and DNA. The sample table contains roughly 550,000 distinct CDR3 sequences; only one count was recorded for approximately 24% of them. The biggest ten clones account for around 2.8% of the sample. This same sample was also taken into another study, of T cells expressing NK-cell markers. The second source states: 5'RACE template switching, by which a universal primer site and unique molecular identifiers were added, was used to make TCR beta cDNA libraries.

The source was CD4+ T cells sorted from PBMCs, collected roughly 12 days after vaccination. These receptors were taken from a man aged 50 or older who received an inactivated influenza vaccine. Donor details come from another sample of the same person, matched by shared clones.

The chain is built from TRBV19 and TRBJ2-6, with TRBD1 matching over 9 bases. Germline CDR1 is LNHDA and CDR2 is SQIVND (reference sequence). The length of the CDR3 is 18 residues. V shed 5 bases and J 1 base; nucleotides not matched to a gene: 9. The CDR3 coding sequence is TGTGCCAGTAGTTTGACAACGGGACAGGGTTCTGGGGCCAACGTCCTGACTTTC. Translation gives CASSLTTGQGSGANVLTF.

The gene calls are TRBV10-3 and TRBJ2-1; TRBD1 aligns across 9 bases. Trimming took 4 bases from V and 2 from J; bases not matched to a gene: 3. CDR1 is ENHRY, CDR2 SYGVKD, per germline. CDR3 length: 15 residues. For the CDR3, the DNA is TGTGCCATCAGTGCTACAGGGGGCCCCTACAATGAGCAGTTCTTC. Protein: CAISATGGPYNEQFF.

The genes are TRBV20-1 and TRBJ2-1, with D uncertain. CDR1 is DFQATT and CDR2 is SNEGSKA in the germline V gene (reference sequence). Trimming took 3 bases from V and 7 from J, leaving 16 bases between them. This CDR3 comprises 14 residues. In DNA form, the CDR3 reads TGCAGTGCTAGTCACAACGGCCCTGGGAATGAGCAGTTCTTC. Its protein is CSASHNGPGNEQFF.

V usage is TRBV7-2 and J usage is TRBJ2-7; possibly TRBD1 for D (6 bases). The CDR3 sequence is 15 residues long. The germline gives CDR1 SGHTA, CDR2 FQGNSA. Trimming removed 4 bases at V and 2 bases at J, with 15 bases between. The CDR3 protein is CASSSYPGHTYEQYF. The CDR3 DNA follows: TGTGCCAGCAGCTCGTACCCGGGACACACCTACGAGCAGTACTTC.

This clonotype turned up a few times. The rearrangement uses TRBV6-2 or TRBV6-3 and TRBJ2-7; D may be TRBD2 (6 bases). V was pared by 9 bases and J by 0 bases, with 12 bases between. This CDR3 contains 13 residues. Looked up from germline, CDR1 is MNHEY and CDR2 is SVGEGT. The CDR3 coding sequence is TGTGCCAGTACCCTAGCGATCTCCTACGAGCAGTACTTC. This gives the protein CASTLAISYEQYF.

The chain combines TRBV6-2 or TRBV6-3 with TRBJ2-7, with 10 nucleotides matching TRBD1. After removal of 3 bases from V and 12 bases from J, the junction contained 5 bases not matched to a gene. Germline CDR1 and CDR2: MNHEY and SVGEGT. The CDR3 contains 12 residues. For the CDR3, the DNA is TGTGCCAGCAGTTATCTGGGACAGGGGATGTACTTC. Its translation: CASSYLGQGMYF.

This chain links TRBV3-1 with TRBJ2-5, with 9 bases fitting TRBD2. The CDR3 loop spans 15 amino acids. Germline assignment: CDR1 LGHDT and CDR2 YNNKEL (reference sequence). The junction had 4 bases not matched to a gene; V was cut back by 1 base and J by 4 bases. CDR3 residues: CASSQASGAGETQYF. The CDR3 nucleotides are TGTGCCAGCAGCCAAGCTAGCGGGGCGGGAGAGACCCAGTACTTC.

This clonotype appeared a few times. The V gene is TRBV7-2, the J gene TRBJ2-3, with 8 bases identical to TRBD2. CDR1 and CDR2 (germline): SGHTA, FQGNSA. The ends lost 5 bases at V and 2 bases at J; junction bases unmatched: 12. The CDR3 is 17 residues long. The CDR3: CASSAILAGKLTDTQYF. The CDR3 nucleotides read TGTGCCAGCAGCGCTATCTTAGCGGGAAAACTCACAGATACGCAGTATTTT.